Listed here are 20 T cell receptor delta chains from one sample, sequenced in a study of gamma-delta T cells after stem cell transplantation. TCRdb repeated clone calling on the RT-PCR reads with CATT. Among 1,800 or so delta-chain clones listed, 30% to 35% were seen once. Sequenced material: gamma-delta T cells. All receptors derive from a human donor. It is not recorded whose cells these are; they may come from a transplant donor.

This clone is labeled large. The chain carries TRDV2 and TRDJ1, with 8 bases lining up with TRDD3. There are 19 residues in the CDR3. Per germline, CDR1 GEAIGNYY and CDR2 EKD. Germline trimming cut 3 bases from V and 0 bases from J; bases unmatched to any gene: 17. CDR3 nucleotide sequence: TGTGCCTGTGACCATATCCGTGGGGATACCAGGGTTTACACCGATAAACTCATCTTT. This codes for CACDHIRGDTRVYTDKLIF.

This clone was picked up a small number of times. A read error may be the cause here, since a much bigger clone is one base away. The V and J genes are TRDV2 and TRDJ1; TRDD3 aligns across 10 bases. Trimming removed 3 bases from V and 3 bases from J; junction bases left unmatched: 18. Germline CDR1 is GEAIGNYY and CDR2 is EKD. This CDR3 contains 19 residues. CDR3 sequence: CACDSLEGTGGSYADKLIF. In DNA, the CDR3 is TGTGCCTGTGACTCCTTAGAAGGTACTGGGGGATCTTACGCCGATAAACTCATCTTT.

The chain has TRDV2 and TRDJ1, with D tentatively TRDD2 (5 bases). The CDR3 has 19 amino acids. Germline values: CDR1 GEAIGNYY, CDR2 EKD. Trimming took off 0 bases at V and 0 bases at J, with 22 bases between the two ends. CDR3 bases: TGTGCCTGTGACACCGTAGGGCTTCCCCAGGAGTCCTACACCGATAAACTCATCTTT. Amino acid sequence: CACDTVGLPQESYTDKLIF.

The V call is TRDV1, the J call TRDJ1; TRDD3 agrees at 9 bases. This CDR3 is built from 18 residues. The V gene end was trimmed by 3 bases and the J gene end by 0 bases; junction bases not matched to a gene: 11. The germline CDR1 and CDR2 sequences are TSWWSYY and QGS. The CDR3, as DNA: TGTGCTCTTGGGGATCCCCGCCTTACTGGGGGAAACACCGATAAACTCATCTTT. Its protein is CALGDPRLTGGNTDKLIF.

This clone was detected only a few times. This chain links TRDV2 with TRDJ1; TRDD3 matches 7 bases. V lost 1 base to trimming and J lost 2 bases; unmatched junction nucleotides: 6. The CDR3 extends over 15 amino acids. CDR1 is GEAIGNYY, CDR2 EKD, per germline. CDR3 sequence reads: CACDTLGGQTDKLIF. The CDR3 region has the DNA TGTGCCTGTGACACTCTTGGGGGACAGACCGATAAACTCATCTTT.

This clone was detected a few times. This sequence may be a read error, since a much larger clone differs from it by one base. This chain joins TRDV2 and TRDJ2, with 7 bases fitting TRDD3. Losses at the gene ends were 1 base for V and 0 bases for J; bases not matched to a gene: 13. Germline loops: CDR1 GEAIGNYY, CDR2 EKD. The CDR3 totals 19 residues. This CDR3 is CACDTVVPGGQTLTAQLFF. The DNA of the CDR3 is TGTGCCTGTGACACAGTCGTGCCTGGGGGCCAGACTTTGACAGCACAACTCTTCTTT.

Comment on this clone: Given a far larger clone just one base away, this is likely a sequencing read error. The chain's CDR3 is CACDTVGSTDKLIF. The CDR3 coding sequence is TGTGCCTGTGACACCGTTGGGTCCACCGATAAACTCATCTTT. The V and J genes are TRDV2 and TRDJ1; D is unclear. This CDR3 is 14 amino acids long. Germline values: CDR1 GEAIGNYY, CDR2 EKD. V was pared by 0 bases and J by 1 base, with 8 bases between.

The chain employs TRDV2 and TRDJ1, with TRDD3 matching 8 bases. Losses at the gene ends were 1 base for V and 4 bases for J; bases not matched to a gene: 7. Germline V gene lookup returns CDR1 GEAIGNYY and CDR2 EKD. This CDR3 has 15 residues. The chain's CDR3 is CACDTLGELSDKLIF. The DNA for the CDR3 is TGTGCCTGTGACACGCTGGGGGAGCTCAGCGATAAACTCATCTTT.

This clone was recorded a few times. The V gene is TRDV2, the J gene TRDJ1; D call uncertain. Germline V CDR1 and CDR2: GEAIGNYY, EKD. Deletions cut 3 bases from V and 5 bases from J, with 12 bases between. The CDR3 loop spans 13 amino acids. DNA for the CDR3: TGTGCCTGTGACTCCTTGACCGCGGATAAACTCATCTTT. Protein sequence: CACDSLTADKLIF.

This chain connects TRDV2 to TRDJ1; D is possibly TRDD2 or TRDD3 (5 bases each). The V and J ends lost 3 bases and 6 bases respectively, with 28 bases between them. CDR1 GEAIGNYY and CDR2 EKD come from the germline V gene. CDR3 length equals 18 residues. The CDR3 is CACDSVGPSHKEDNKLIF. CDR3 in DNA: TGTGCCTGTGACTCTGTCGGTCCTTCTCATAAAGAGGATAATAAACTCATCTTT.

This clone was counted between two and nine times. The chain recombines TRDV2 with TRDJ4, with 12 bases fitting TRDD3. The CDR3 runs to 16 residues. Germline trimming cut 0 bases from V and 2 bases from J; bases unmatched to any gene: 6. The germline V gene encodes CDR1 GEAIGNYY and CDR2 EKD. DNA for the CDR3: TGTGCCTGTGACACCTTACTACTGGGGGATACTAGACCCCTGATCTTT. It translates to CACDTLLLGDTRPLIF.

The V gene is TRDV1, the J gene TRDJ1; D is ambiguous. From germline, CDR1 is TSWWSYY and CDR2 QGS. CDR3 size: 22 residues. The germline V and J ends were trimmed by 3 bases and 0 bases, with 32 bases remaining between them. CDR3 in DNA: TGTGCTCTTGGGGACTTACGGCTGGTTTGGTTTGACACTCCCGACTACACCGATAAACTCATCTTT. It is translated as CALGDLRLVWFDTPDYTDKLIF.

As to this clone: Compared with germline, one end of the junction differs, possibly owing to a read error. Additional DNA sequences in this sample encode the identical CDR3. The chain uses TRDV2 and TRDJ1, with TRDD3 matching over 10 bases. CDR3 length equals 20 residues. The germline CDR1 and CDR2 sequences are GEAIGNYY and EKD. Written as DNA, the CDR3 is TGTGCCTGTGACACAATAAAAAGAGGGGGATACGGTCAAGCAGACGATACACTCATCTTT. It codes for CACDTIKRGGYGQADDTLIF.

The chain links TRDV2 to TRDJ1, with 13 bases identical to TRDD3. The CDR3 loop spans 18 amino acids. V was clipped by 4 bases and J by 3 bases; unmatched bases: 13. Germline loops: CDR1 GEAIGNYY, CDR2 EKD. The CDR3 DNA follows: TGTGCCTGTGAGTTACTGGGGGATACGCGGGCGGTGTCCGATAAACTCATCTTT. Translated: CACELLGDTRAVSDKLIF.

This chain joins TRDV2 and TRDJ3; TRDD3 aligns across 8 bases. The V gene end was trimmed by 3 bases and the J gene end by 5 bases; junction bases not matched to a gene: 20. Germline assignment: CDR1 GEAIGNYY and CDR2 EKD. The CDR3 covers 21 residues. The CDR3 here is CACDLTPTGDTTPRDTRQMFF. The CDR3 DNA follows: TGTGCCTGTGACCTTACTCCTACTGGGGATACCACCCCCCGGGACACCCGACAGATGTTTTTC.

Notes on this clone: It may be a read error: a sequence one base away is much more abundant. Other DNA sequences of this sample code for an identical CDR3. V usage is TRDV2 and J usage is TRDJ1; D possibly matches TRDD1 or TRDD3 (5 bases each). The CDR3 runs to 22 residues. V gave up 0 bases and J gave up 2 bases, with 33 bases separating them. CDR1 and CDR2 (germline): GEAIGNYY, EKD. CDR3 in amino acids: CACDTVSQAENTGGPGTDKLIF. CDR3 bases: TGTGCCTGTGACACCGTATCGCAGGCTGAAAATACTGGAGGGCCAGGGACCGATAAACTCATCTTT.

Remarks on this clone: A far larger clone lies a single base away; this is likely a read error. The J gene is TRDJ3, the V gene TRDV2; 8 bases agree with TRDD3. Looked up from germline, CDR1 is GEAIGNYY and CDR2 is EKD. The length of the CDR3 is 19 residues. CDR3 sequence: CARDTAGGTSSWDTRQMFF. The CDR3, as DNA: TGTGCCCGTGACACCGCTGGGGGAACGAGCTCCTGGGACACCCGACAGATGTTTTTC.

Within the sample, this clone is hyperexpanded. This sample also contains other DNA sequences that code for the same CDR3. The chain uses TRDV2 and TRDJ2; 9 nucleotides line up with TRDD3. V was clipped by 3 bases and J by 2 bases; unmatched bases: 6. This CDR3 spans 16 amino acids. Germline-derived CDR1 and CDR2 are GEAIGNYY and EKD. CDR3 sequence reads: CACDPLLGDLTAQLFF. CDR3 nucleotide sequence: TGTGCCTGTGACCCCTTACTGGGGGACTTGACAGCACAACTCTTCTTT.

For this clone: This may come from a read error, since a much larger clone is one base off. This rearrangement joins TRDV2 to TRDJ1; D tentatively fits TRDD2 or TRDD3 (5 bases each). The CDR3 is 22 amino acids. The V gene's germline CDR1 is GEAIGNYY and CDR2 EKD. Here the CDR3 reads CACDSVVDHARSGAGSSDKPIF. The DNA of the CDR3 is TGTGCCTGTGACAGTGTCGTGGATCATGCGAGGAGTGGGGCTGGTTCTTCCGATAAACCCATCTTT.

This clone appeared a few times. J is TRDJ3 and V is TRDV2, with 7 nucleotides matching TRDD3. With V trimmed by 0 bases and J by 1 base, 8 bases remained unmatched. CDR1 GEAIGNYY and CDR2 EKD come from the germline V gene. The CDR3 extends over 19 amino acids. The CDR3 DNA follows: TGTGCCTGTGACACCGCCCTGGGGGCGCCTTCCTGGGACACCCGACAGATGTTTTTC. Protein sequence: CACDTALGAPSWDTRQMFF.